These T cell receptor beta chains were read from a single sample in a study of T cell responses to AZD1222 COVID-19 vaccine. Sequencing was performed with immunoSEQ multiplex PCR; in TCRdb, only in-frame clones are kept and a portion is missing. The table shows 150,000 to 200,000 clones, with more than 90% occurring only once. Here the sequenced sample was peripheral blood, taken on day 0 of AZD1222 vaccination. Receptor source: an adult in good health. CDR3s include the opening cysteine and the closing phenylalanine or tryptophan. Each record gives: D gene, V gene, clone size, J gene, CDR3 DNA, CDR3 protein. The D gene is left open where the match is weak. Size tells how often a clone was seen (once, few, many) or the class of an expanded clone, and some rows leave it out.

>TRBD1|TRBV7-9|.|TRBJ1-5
TGTGCCAGCAGCCGGGACAGAAATAGCAATCAGCCCCAGCATTTT
CASSRDRNSNQPQHF
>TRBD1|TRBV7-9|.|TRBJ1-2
TGTGCCAGCAGCTTTAGTGACAGGGGGCCAAGTGGCTACACCTTC
CASSFSDRGPSGYTF
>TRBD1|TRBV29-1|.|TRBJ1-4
TGCAGCGTCTCCGGACAGGTGAATGAAAAACTGTTTTTT
CSVSGQVNEKLFF
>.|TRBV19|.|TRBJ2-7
TGTGCCAGTAGTGCCCACGGAGCGTCCGAGCAGTACTTC
CASSAHGASEQYF
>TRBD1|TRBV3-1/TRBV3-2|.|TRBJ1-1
TGTGCCAGCAGCCAAAGGAGGCAGGGGGCTACTGAAGCTTTCTTT
CASSQRRQGATEAFF
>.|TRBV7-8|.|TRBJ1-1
TGTGCCAGCAGTCCTCTCCTGCTCCGGGACTCGAACACTGAAGCTTTCTTT
CASSPLLLRDSNTEAFF
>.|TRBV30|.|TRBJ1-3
TGTGCCTGGAGTGTACAGGGTGGCTCTGGAAACACCATATATTTT
CAWSVQGGSGNTIYF
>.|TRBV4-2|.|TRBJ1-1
TGTGCCAGCAGGGTTAAGGGCCACACTGAAGCTTTCTTT
CASRVKGHTEAFF
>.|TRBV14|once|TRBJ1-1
TGTGCCAGCAGCCTGGCGCCCGAGAACACTGAAGCTTTCTTT
CASSLAPENTEAFF
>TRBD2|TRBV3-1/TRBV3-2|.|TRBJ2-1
TGTGCCAGCAGCCGGGGGGAGGGCTTGTATGAGCAGTTCTTC
CASSRGEGLYEQFF
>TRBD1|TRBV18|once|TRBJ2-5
TGTGCCAGCTCACCACCTACAGGGGGACCCCAAGAGACCCAGTACTTC
CASSPPTGGPQETQYF
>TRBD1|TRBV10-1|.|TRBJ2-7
TGCGCCAGCAGTGGGGACAGGTACTACGAGCAGTACTTC
CASSGDRYYEQYF
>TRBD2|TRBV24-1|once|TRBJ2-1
TGTGCCACCAGTGATTCTCGACTAGCGGGAGTGGATGAGCAGTTCTTC
CATSDSRLAGVDEQFF
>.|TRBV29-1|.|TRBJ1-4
TGCAGCGTTGAAGATGGGACTAATGAAAAACTGTTTTTT
CSVEDGTNEKLFF
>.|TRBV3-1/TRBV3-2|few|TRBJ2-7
TGTGCCAGCAGCCAAGAATCGACACATGACTCCTACGAGCAGTACTTC
CASSQESTHDSYEQYF
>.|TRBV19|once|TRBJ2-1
TGTGCCAGTAGTATTTCACCCCCGGTTTTGGGTCGGAATGAGCAGTTCTTC
CASSISPPVLGRNEQFF